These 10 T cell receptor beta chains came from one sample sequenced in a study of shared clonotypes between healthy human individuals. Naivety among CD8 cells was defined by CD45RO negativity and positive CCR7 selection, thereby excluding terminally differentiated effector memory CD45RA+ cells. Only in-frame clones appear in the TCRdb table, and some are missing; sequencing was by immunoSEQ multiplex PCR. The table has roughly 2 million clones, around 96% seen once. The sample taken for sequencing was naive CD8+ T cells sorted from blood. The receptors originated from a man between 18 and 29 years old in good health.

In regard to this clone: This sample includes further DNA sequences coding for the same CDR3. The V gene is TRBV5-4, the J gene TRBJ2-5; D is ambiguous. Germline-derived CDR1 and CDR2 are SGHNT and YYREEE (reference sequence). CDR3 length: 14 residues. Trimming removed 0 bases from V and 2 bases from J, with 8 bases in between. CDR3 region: CASSLGTYQETQYF. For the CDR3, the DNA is TGTGCCAGCAGCTTGGGTACTTATCAAGAGACCCAGTACTTC.

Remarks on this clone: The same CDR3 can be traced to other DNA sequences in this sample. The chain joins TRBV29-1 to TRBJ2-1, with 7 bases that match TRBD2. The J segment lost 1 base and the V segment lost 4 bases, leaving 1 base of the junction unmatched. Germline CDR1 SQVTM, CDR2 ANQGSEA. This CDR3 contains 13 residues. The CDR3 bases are TGCAGCGTTGGGGGGGGTTCCTACAATGAGCAGTTCTTC. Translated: CSVGGGSYNEQFF.

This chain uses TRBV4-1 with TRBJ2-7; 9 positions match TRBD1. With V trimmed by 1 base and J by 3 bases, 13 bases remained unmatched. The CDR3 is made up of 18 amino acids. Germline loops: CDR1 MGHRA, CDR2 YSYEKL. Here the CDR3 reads CASSQGGQGASIGYEQYF. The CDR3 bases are TGCGCCAGCAGCCAAGGGGGACAGGGTGCAAGTATCGGCTACGAGCAGTACTTC.

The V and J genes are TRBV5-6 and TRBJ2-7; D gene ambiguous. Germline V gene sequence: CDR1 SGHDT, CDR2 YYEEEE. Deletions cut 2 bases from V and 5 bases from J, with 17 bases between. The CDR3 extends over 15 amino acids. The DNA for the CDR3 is TGTGCCAGCAGCTTTTGGGAACTCCAGCCGCACGAGCAGTACTTC. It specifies CASSFWELQPHEQYF.

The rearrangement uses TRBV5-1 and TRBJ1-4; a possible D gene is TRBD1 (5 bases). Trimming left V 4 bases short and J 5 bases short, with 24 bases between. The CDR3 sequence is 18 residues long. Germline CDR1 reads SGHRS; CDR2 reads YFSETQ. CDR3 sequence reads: CASSLGDVVGGVNEKLFF. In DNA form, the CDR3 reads TGCGCCAGCAGCCTTGGGGACGTTGTTGGCGGCGTAAATGAAAAACTGTTTTTT.

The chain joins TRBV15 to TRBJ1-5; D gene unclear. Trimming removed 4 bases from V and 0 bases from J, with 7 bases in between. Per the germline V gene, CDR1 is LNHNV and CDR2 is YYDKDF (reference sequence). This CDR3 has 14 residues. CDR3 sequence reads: CATSNWDSNQPQHF. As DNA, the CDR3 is TGTGCCACCAGCAATTGGGATAGCAATCAGCCCCAGCATTTT.

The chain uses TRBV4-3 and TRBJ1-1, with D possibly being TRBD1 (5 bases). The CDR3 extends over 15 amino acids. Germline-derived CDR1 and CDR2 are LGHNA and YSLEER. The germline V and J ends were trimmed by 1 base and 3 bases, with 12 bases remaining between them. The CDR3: CASSQGLGVYTEAFF. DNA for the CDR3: TGCGCCAGCAGCCAAGGTCTAGGGGTGTACACTGAAGCTTTCTTT.

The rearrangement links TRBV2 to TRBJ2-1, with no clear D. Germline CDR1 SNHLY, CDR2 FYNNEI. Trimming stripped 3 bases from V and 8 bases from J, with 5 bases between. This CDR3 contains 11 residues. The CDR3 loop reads CASSDDDEQFF. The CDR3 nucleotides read TGTGCCAGCAGTGACGATGATGAGCAGTTCTTC. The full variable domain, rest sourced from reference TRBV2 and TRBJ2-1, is EPEVTQTPSHQVTQMGQEVILRCVPISNHLYFYWYRQILGQKVEFLVSFYNNEISEKSEIFDDQFSVERPDGSNFTLKIRSTKLEDSAMYFCASSDDDEQFFGPGTRLTVL.

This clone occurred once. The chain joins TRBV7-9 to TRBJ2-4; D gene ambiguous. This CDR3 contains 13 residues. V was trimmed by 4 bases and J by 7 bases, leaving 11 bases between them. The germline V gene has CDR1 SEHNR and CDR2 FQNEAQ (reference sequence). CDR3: CASSSLGINIQYF. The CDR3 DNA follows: TGTGCCAGCAGCTCCTTGGGGATTAACATTCAGTACTTC.

Written as DNA, the CDR3 is TGTGCCAGCAGTTCCCTCGGACAGAACACCGGGGAGCTGTTTTTT. Protein: CASSSLGQNTGELFF. The rearrangement uses TRBV28 and TRBJ2-2; perhaps TRBD1 as D (5 bases). Germline V gives CDR1 MDHEN, CDR2 SYDVKM. The CDR3 contains 15 residues. Trimming left V 4 bases short and J 1 base short, with 10 bases between.